The 26 T cell receptor beta chains below were found in one sample sequenced in a study of cytomegalovirus exposure and HLA in healthy donors. The study ran its PCR with 60 Vbeta and 13 Jbeta primers. Profiling relied on immunoSEQ multiplex PCR, and the TCRdb table lists in-frame clones only, not all of them. The sample includes some 190,000 clones, approximately 80% of them seen just once. Sequenced: PBMCs. These TCRs come from a woman in her thirties or forties in good health and CMV-seronegative.

This chain joins TRBV7-3 and TRBJ1-2; TRBD1 agrees at 9 bases. Per germline, CDR1 SGHTA and CDR2 FQGTGA. The length of the CDR3 is 15 residues. V shed 3 bases and J 5 bases; nucleotides not matched to a gene: 7. The chain's CDR3 is CASSFEPGQGYGYTF. Written as DNA, the CDR3 is TGTGCCAGCAGCTTCGAACCGGGACAGGGTTATGGCTACACCTTC.

The V gene is TRBV18, the J gene TRBJ2-5; D is perhaps TRBD1 (5 bases). The germline V gene has CDR1 KGHSH and CDR2 LQKENI. The ends were cut back, 0 bases at V and 5 bases at J, with 16 bases in the middle. The CDR3 sequence is 16 residues long. As DNA, the CDR3 is TGTGCCAGCTCACCACCGTCGAGCAGGGCTGTGGAGACCCAGTACTTC. Translated, it gives CASSPPSSRAVETQYF.

The chain is built from TRBV6-6 and TRBJ1-3, with a tentative D call TRBD1 (5 bases). The V end was cut by 7 bases, the J end by 0 bases, with 16 bases between. This CDR3 has 16 residues. The germline CDR1 and CDR2 sequences are MNHNY and SVGAGI (reference sequence). The CDR3 bases are TGTGCCAGCACCCAACGCGGGGGGAGCTCTGGAAACACCATATATTTT. Its translation is CASTQRGGSSGNTIYF.

The chain links TRBV10-1 to TRBJ2-5; 8 bases are shared with TRBD2. This CDR3 region has 16 residues. Germline V lookup: CDR1 WNHNN, CDR2 SYGVQD (reference sequence). Trimming cost V 0 bases and J 3 bases; bases outside gene matches: 6. The CDR3 reads CASSESAGGGKETQYF. The CDR3 coding sequence is TGCGCCAGCAGTGAGTCGGCGGGGGGCGGAAAAGAGACCCAGTACTTC.

V gene TRBV6-5 combines with J gene TRBJ1-6; D perhaps matches TRBD1 (5 bases). Trimming took off 0 bases at V and 10 bases at J, with 16 bases between the two ends. The CDR3 consists of 16 residues. Germline CDR1 and CDR2: MNHEY and SVGAGI. For the CDR3, the DNA is TGTGCCAGCAGTTACTCGCGGCGACAGCCTAAATCACCCCTCCACTTT. This translates into CASSYSRRQPKSPLHF.

V usage is TRBV4-3 and J usage is TRBJ2-3; D unresolved. Per the germline V gene, CDR1 is LGHNA and CDR2 is YSLEER. The germline V and J ends were trimmed by 6 bases and 1 base, with 17 bases remaining between them. The CDR3 covers 16 residues. Here the CDR3 reads CASSPTAAAGTDTQYF. CDR3 in DNA: TGCGCCAGCAGTCCCACCGCCGCGGCGGGCACAGATACGCAGTATTTT.

V is TRBV19 and J is TRBJ1-5; D perhaps matches TRBD1 (6 bases). V lost 2 bases and J lost 4, with 9 bases in between. Germline CDR1 LNHDA, CDR2 SQIVND (reference sequence). This CDR3 contains 14 residues. The CDR3 DNA follows: TGTGCCAGTAGTATACGACAGGCAAATCAGCCCCAGCATTTT. Protein: CASSIRQANQPQHF.

This clone was counted between two and nine times. V gene TRBV6-1 combines with J gene TRBJ2-2; 7 bases match TRBD1. There are 15 residues in the CDR3. Looked up from germline, CDR1 is MNHNS and CDR2 is SASEGT. The J segment lost 1 base and the V segment lost 6 bases, leaving 5 bases of the junction unmatched. The CDR3: CASSVQGRNTGELFF. The CDR3 DNA reads as TGTGCCAGCAGCGTACAGGGGCGGAACACCGGGGAGCTGTTTTTT.

V is TRBV5-6 and J is TRBJ1-2; the match to TRBD1 covers 10 bases. This CDR3 has 15 amino acids. CDR1 is SGHDT and CDR2 is YYEEEE in the germline V gene. The V and J ends lost 5 bases and 2 bases, in that order; junction bases with no gene match: 6. This CDR3 reads CASRRAGQGNYGYTF. The CDR3 DNA reads as TGTGCCAGCAGGAGGGCGGGACAGGGGAACTATGGCTACACCTTC.

J is TRBJ2-7 and V is TRBV27; 8 bases are shared with TRBD2. Germline V gene sequence: CDR1 MNHEY, CDR2 SMNVEV (reference sequence). The CDR3 is 15 residues long. J gave up 1 base and V 5 bases, and 7 bases lay outside the gene matches. CDR3 region: CASSQEGGRSYEQYF. For the CDR3, the DNA is TGTGCCAGCAGTCAGGAGGGCGGGAGGTCCTACGAGCAGTACTTC.

The V call is TRBV19, the J call TRBJ2-3, with D hard to call. V lost 5 bases to trimming and J lost 0 bases, with 9 bases between them. The CDR3 consists of 14 residues. The germline V gene encodes CDR1 LNHDA and CDR2 SQIVND (reference sequence). This chain's CDR3 is CASSVGTSTDTQYF. CDR3 bases: TGTGCCAGTAGTGTGGGCACCAGCACAGATACGCAGTATTTT.

V gene TRBV9 combines with J gene TRBJ2-5; 10 bases map to TRBD1. In germline, CDR1 is SGDLS, CDR2 YYNGEE. The CDR3 spans 16 residues. V shed 0 bases and J 4 bases; nucleotides not matched to a gene: 6. The CDR3 region is CASSVGARDRGETQYF. CDR3 bases: TGTGCCAGCAGCGTAGGGGCCCGGGACAGGGGAGAGACCCAGTACTTC.

J is TRBJ2-1 and V is TRBV29-1; 7 nucleotides agree with TRBD2. The germline gives CDR1 SQVTM, CDR2 ANQGSEA. Trimming removed 3 bases from V and 3 bases from J; junction bases left unmatched: 8. This CDR3 has 15 amino acids. The CDR3 DNA is TGCAGCGTTGAGCTTGGAGCGGGGAACTACAATGAGCAGTTCTTC. Amino acids: CSVELGAGNYNEQFF.

The chain carries TRBV7-2 and TRBJ1-5; the D is unclear. In germline, CDR1 is SGHTA, CDR2 FQGNSA. Trimming pared 1 base from V and 2 bases from J, leaving 12 bases between. The CDR3 totals 16 residues. The CDR3 here is CASSLVGGSGNQPQHF. The DNA for the CDR3 is TGTGCCAGCAGCTTAGTTGGAGGTTCAGGCAATCAGCCCCAGCATTTT.

The chain recombines TRBV5-4 with TRBJ2-1; TRBD2 matches 13 bases. From germline, CDR1 is SGHNT and CDR2 YYREEE (reference sequence). The CDR3 is made up of 18 amino acids. The V segment lost 4 bases and the J segment 2 bases; nucleotides outside the gene matches: 9. CDR3 coding DNA: TGTGCCAGCAGCCCCGGGACTAGCGGGGCGGCGACCTACAATGAGCAGTTCTTC. Its translation: CASSPGTSGAATYNEQFF.

This clone was observed a few times. The chain recombines TRBV19 with TRBJ2-7; TRBD2 agrees at 7 bases. Losses at the gene ends were 1 base for V and 6 bases for J; bases not matched to a gene: 9. Germline V lookup: CDR1 LNHDA, CDR2 SQIVND (reference sequence). The CDR3 spans 15 residues. In DNA form, the CDR3 reads TGTGCCAGTAGTATAGGGGGGGGGAGGGCCTCCGAGCAGTACTTC. It specifies CASSIGGGRASEQYF.

The rearrangement uses TRBV7-9 and TRBJ2-7; TRBD2 matches at 12 bases. Germline loops: CDR1 SEHNR, CDR2 FQNEAQ (reference sequence). The V gene end was trimmed by 5 bases and the J gene end by 4 bases; junction bases not matched to a gene: 6. This CDR3 has 15 amino acids. In DNA, the CDR3 is TGTGCCAGCAGCCCGGGACTAGCGGGTCCTTACGAGCAGTACGTC. This gives the protein CASSPGLAGPYEQYV.

The chain links TRBV5-1 to TRBJ2-6, with D unclear. Germline V gene lookup returns CDR1 SGHRS and CDR2 YFSETQ. The germline V and J ends were trimmed by 2 bases and 1 base, with 4 bases remaining between them. This CDR3 has 14 amino acids. CDR3 nucleotide sequence: TGCGCCAGCAGCTTTCCATCTGGGGCCAACGTCCTGACTTTC. Translated: CASSFPSGANVLTF. The full variable domain, completed using reference TRBV5-1 and TRBJ2-6, is KAGVTQTPRYLIKTRGQQVTLSCSPISGHRSVSWYQQTPGQGLQFLFEYFSETQRNKGNFPGRFSGRQFSNSRSEMNVSTLELGDSALYLCASSFPSGANVLTFGAGSRLTVL.

This chain joins TRBV28 and TRBJ1-1; D is ambiguous. Germline CDR1 MDHEN, CDR2 SYDVKM. Deletions cut 6 bases from V and 1 base from J, with 12 bases between. This CDR3 spans 14 amino acids. CDR3 in DNA: TGTGCCAGCAGCCCACCCCGGGGGAACACTGAAGCTTTCTTT. It yields the protein CASSPPRGNTEAFF.

The V and J genes are TRBV27 and TRBJ2-1; D ambiguous. Germline V gene lookup returns CDR1 MNHEY and CDR2 SMNVEV (reference sequence). There are 11 residues in the CDR3. Trimming took 8 bases from V and 10 from J, leaving 12 bases between them. CDR3 coding DNA: TGTGCCAGCGGCTTCTTCGGGGAGCAGTTCTTC. Protein product: CASGFFGEQFF.

The V and J genes are TRBV5-1 and TRBJ2-1; no clear D. The CDR3 is 16 amino acids. Trimming removed 0 bases at V and 0 bases at J, with 10 bases between. CDR1 is SGHRS and CDR2 is YFSETQ in the germline V gene. For the CDR3, the DNA is TGCGCCAGCAGCTTGGGTGGGCGCAGCTCCTACAATGAGCAGTTCTTC. Its protein is CASSLGGRSSYNEQFF.

This chain uses TRBV2 with TRBJ2-3; D perhaps matches TRBD2 (5 bases). Germline CDR1 reads SNHLY; CDR2 reads FYNNEI. This CDR3 region has 14 residues. The V and J ends lost 6 bases and 4 bases respectively, with 14 bases between them. As DNA, the CDR3 is TGTGCCAGCAGCAAGACGGGGTGGGCAGATACGCAGTATTTT. Translated: CASSKTGWADTQYF.

This chain joins TRBV19 and TRBJ1-1; TRBD1 matches at 10 bases. V was clipped by 2 bases and J by 4 bases; unmatched bases: 4. CDR1 is LNHDA, CDR2 SQIVND, per germline (reference sequence). The length of the CDR3 is 15 residues. The CDR3 loop is CASSISDRGPTEAFF. As DNA, the CDR3 is TGTGCCAGTAGTATAAGCGACAGGGGGCCCACTGAAGCTTTCTTT.

The V gene is TRBV7-2, the J gene TRBJ1-5; D call uncertain. The CDR3 sequence is 18 residues long. Germline-derived CDR1 and CDR2 are SGHTA and FQGNSA. Trimming left V 2 bases short and J 2 bases short, with 19 bases between. The DNA of the CDR3 is TGTGCCAGCAGCTTATTGTCGGTCCGCTCTAGAGGCAATCAGCCCCAGCATTTT. As protein: CASSLLSVRSRGNQPQHF.

This sequence joins TRBV19 and TRBJ2-2; 9 positions agree with TRBD1. The CDR3 spans 17 residues. Germline lookup yields CDR1 LNHDA and CDR2 SQIVND (reference sequence). V was clipped by 3 bases and J by 7 bases; unmatched bases: 12. DNA for the CDR3: TGTGCCAGTAGTATTCGTCGGACAGGGGAAAACGGCGGGGAGCTGTTTTTT. Translating gives CASSIRRTGENGGELFF. Together with reference TRBV19 and TRBJ2-2, the CDR3 gives the full variable domain: DGGITQSPKYLFRKEGQNVTLSCEQNLNHDAMYWYRQDPGQGLRLIYYSQIVNDFQKGDIAEGYSVSREKKESFPLTVTSAQKNPTAFYLCASSIRRTGENGGELFFGEGSRLTVL.

A few counts support this clone. V gene TRBV5-4 combines with J gene TRBJ1-1, with a weak D call TRBD1 (5 bases). CDR1 and CDR2 (germline): SGHNT, YYREEE (reference sequence). The CDR3 extends over 14 amino acids. V was clipped by 4 bases and J by 5 bases, with 15 bases between them. The DNA for the CDR3 is TGTGCCAGCAGCAACGGACAATTGAGGACTGAAGCTTTCTTT. This encodes CASSNGQLRTEAFF.